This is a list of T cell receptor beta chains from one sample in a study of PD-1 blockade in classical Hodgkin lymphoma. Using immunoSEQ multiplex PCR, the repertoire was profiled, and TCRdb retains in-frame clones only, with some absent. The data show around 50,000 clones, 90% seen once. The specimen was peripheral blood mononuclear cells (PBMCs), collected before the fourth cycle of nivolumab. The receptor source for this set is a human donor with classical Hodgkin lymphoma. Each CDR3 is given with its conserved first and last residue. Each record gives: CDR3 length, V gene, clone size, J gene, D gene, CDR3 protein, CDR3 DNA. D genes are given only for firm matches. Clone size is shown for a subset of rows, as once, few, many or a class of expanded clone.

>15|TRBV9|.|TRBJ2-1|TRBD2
CASSDGLADADEQFF
TGTGCCAGCAGTGATGGACTAGCGGATGCCGATGAGCAGTTCTTC
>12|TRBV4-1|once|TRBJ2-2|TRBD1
CASSRQGRELFF
TGCGCCAGCAGTCGACAGGGGAGGGAGCTGTTTTTT
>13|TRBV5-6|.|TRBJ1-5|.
CASSFNSNQPQHF
TGTGCCAGCAGTTTCAATAGCAATCAGCCCCAGCATTTT
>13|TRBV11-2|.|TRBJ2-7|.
CASGGTAIYEQYF
TGTGCCAGCGGGGGGACAGCGATTTACGAGCAGTACTTC
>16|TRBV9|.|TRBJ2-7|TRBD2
CASSVGLAAFSYEQYF
TGTGCCAGCAGCGTAGGGCTAGCGGCCTTCTCCTACGAGCAGTACTTC
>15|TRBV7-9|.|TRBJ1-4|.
CASSLGVTTNEKLFF
TGTGCCAGCAGCTTAGGGGTCACAACTAATGAAAAACTGTTTTTT
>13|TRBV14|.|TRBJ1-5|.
CASSQELSQPQHF
TGTGCCAGCAGCCAAGAATTGAGTCAGCCCCAGCATTTT
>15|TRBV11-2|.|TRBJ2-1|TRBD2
CASSSTSGGNNEQFF
TGTGCCAGCAGCTCGACTAGCGGGGGAAACAATGAGCAGTTCTTC
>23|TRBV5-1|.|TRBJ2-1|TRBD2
CASSLVGQGALAGGPSSYNEQFF
TGCGCCAGCAGCTTGGTGGGGCAGGGGGCACTAGCGGGAGGACCTAGCTCCTACAATGAGCAGTTCTTC
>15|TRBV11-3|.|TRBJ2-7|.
CASSLERATPYEQYF
TGTGCCAGCAGCTTAGAGCGTGCTACCCCCTACGAGCAGTACTTC
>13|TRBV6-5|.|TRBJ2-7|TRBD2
CASSPSGSYEQYF
TGTGCCAGCAGCCCTAGCGGGAGTTACGAGCAGTACTTC
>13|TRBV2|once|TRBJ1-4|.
CAALAPTNEKLFF
TGTGCCGCCTTGGCGCCAACTAATGAAAAACTGTTTTTT
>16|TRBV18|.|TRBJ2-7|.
CASSPPLGDWGYEQYF
TGTGCCAGCTCACCACCTCTGGGGGACTGGGGCTACGAGCAGTACTTC
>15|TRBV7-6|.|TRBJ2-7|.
CASSSGARKPYEQYF
TGTGCCAGCAGCTCCGGGGCCCGAAAGCCCTACGAGCAGTACTTC
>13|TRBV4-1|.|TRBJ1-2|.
CASSEQGFYGYTF
TGCGCCAGCAGCGAGCAAGGATTCTATGGCTACACCTTC
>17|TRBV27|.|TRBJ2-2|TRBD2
CASSPLAGVANTGELFF
TGTGCCAGCAGCCCCCTAGCGGGAGTCGCGAACACCGGGGAGCTGTTTTTT
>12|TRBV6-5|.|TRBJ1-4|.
CASSFDSEKLFF
TGTGCCAGCAGTTTCGACAGCGAAAAACTGTTTTTT
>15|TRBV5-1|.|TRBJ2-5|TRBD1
CASRGRTGPEETQYF
TGCGCCAGCCGAGGGAGGACAGGGCCAGAGGAGACCCAGTACTTC
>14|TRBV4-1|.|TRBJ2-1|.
CASSQVFGYNEQFF
TGCGCCAGCAGCCAAGTGTTTGGTTACAATGAGCAGTTCTTC
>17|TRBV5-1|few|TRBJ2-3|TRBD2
CASSPYGLAEITDTQYF
TGCGCCAGCAGCCCTTACGGACTAGCGGAAATCACAGATACGCAGTATTTT
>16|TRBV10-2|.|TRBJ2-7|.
CASSEFGGGHLYEQYF
TGCGCCAGCAGTGAGTTTGGCGGGGGCCACCTCTACGAGCAGTACTTC
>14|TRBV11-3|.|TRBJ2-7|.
CASSFGSKPYEQYF
TGTGCCAGCTCATTCGGTTCAAAACCCTACGAGCAGTACTTC
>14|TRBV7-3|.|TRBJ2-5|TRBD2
CASSTSGSSETQYF
TGTGCCAGCAGCACTAGCGGGAGTTCGGAGACCCAGTACTTC
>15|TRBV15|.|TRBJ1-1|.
CATSRDTGMNTEAFF
TGTGCCACCAGCAGAGATACAGGAATGAACACTGAAGCTTTCTTT
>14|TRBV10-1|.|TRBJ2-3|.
CATQGVSSTDTQYF
TGCGCCACCCAAGGAGTCTCCAGCACAGATACGCAGTATTTT
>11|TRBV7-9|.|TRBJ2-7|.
CASAGIYEQYF
TGTGCCAGTGCAGGGATATACGAGCAGTACTTC
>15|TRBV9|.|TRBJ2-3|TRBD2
CASSTLAGVTDTQYF
TGTGCCAGCAGCACTCTAGCGGGAGTCACAGATACGCAGTATTTT
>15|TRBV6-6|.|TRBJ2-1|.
CASSRATDSYNEQFF
TGTGCCAGCAGTAGGGCGACAGATTCCTACAATGAGCAGTTCTTC
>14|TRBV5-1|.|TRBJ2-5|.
CASSLRDAEETQYF
TGCGCCAGCAGCTTGAGGGACGCCGAAGAGACCCAGTACTTC
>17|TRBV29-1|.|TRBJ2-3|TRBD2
CSVGHPGLAGGADTQYF
TGCAGCGTCGGGCATCCGGGACTAGCGGGCGGAGCAGATACGCAGTATTTT
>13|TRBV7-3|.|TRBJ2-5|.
CASSLRSLGQQYF
TGTGCCAGCAGCTTAAGATCCCTAGGTCAGCAGTACTTC
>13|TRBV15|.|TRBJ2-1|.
CATSQRKDNEQFF
TGTGCCACCAGCCAACGTAAGGACAATGAGCAGTTCTTC
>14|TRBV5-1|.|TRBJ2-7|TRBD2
CASSLEGLAREQYF
TGCGCCAGCAGCTTGGAGGGACTAGCGAGGGAGCAGTACTTC
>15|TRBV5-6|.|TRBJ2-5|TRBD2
CASSLGLAFQETQYF
TGTGCCAGCAGCCTGGGACTAGCGTTCCAAGAGACCCAGTACTTC
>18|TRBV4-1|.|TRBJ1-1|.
CASSPINFIGKMNTEAFF
TGCGCCAGCAGCCCGATCAACTTTATAGGGAAGATGAACACTGAAGCTTTCTTT
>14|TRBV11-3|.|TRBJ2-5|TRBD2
CASSRLAGGETQYF
TGTGCCAGCAGCCGACTAGCGGGAGGGGAGACCCAGTACTTC
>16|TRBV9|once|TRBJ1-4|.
CASSVVSVTTNEKLFF
TGTGCCAGCAGCGTAGTATCAGTGACGACAAATGAAAAACTGTTTTTT